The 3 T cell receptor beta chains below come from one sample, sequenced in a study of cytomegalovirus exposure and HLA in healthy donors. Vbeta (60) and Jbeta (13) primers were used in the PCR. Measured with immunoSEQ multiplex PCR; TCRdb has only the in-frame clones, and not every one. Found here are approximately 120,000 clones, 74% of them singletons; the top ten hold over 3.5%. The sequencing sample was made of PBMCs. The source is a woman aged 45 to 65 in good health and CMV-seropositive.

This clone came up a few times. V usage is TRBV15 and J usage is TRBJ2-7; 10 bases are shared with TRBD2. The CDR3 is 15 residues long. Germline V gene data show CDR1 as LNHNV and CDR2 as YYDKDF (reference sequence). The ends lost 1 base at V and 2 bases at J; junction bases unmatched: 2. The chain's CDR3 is CATSRALAGAYEQYF. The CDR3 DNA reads TGTGCCACCAGCAGAGCGCTAGCGGGGGCCTACGAGCAGTACTTC.

The CDR3 DNA reads TGCGCCAGCTCCAGGGGAGAGACAGATACGCAGTATTTT. It specifies CASSRGETDTQYF. The chain employs TRBV5-1 and TRBJ2-3; tentative D call: TRBD1 (6 bases). The V gene's germline CDR1 is SGHRS and CDR2 YFSETQ. V was pared by 7 bases and J by 3 bases, with 12 bases between. The CDR3 is made up of 13 amino acids.

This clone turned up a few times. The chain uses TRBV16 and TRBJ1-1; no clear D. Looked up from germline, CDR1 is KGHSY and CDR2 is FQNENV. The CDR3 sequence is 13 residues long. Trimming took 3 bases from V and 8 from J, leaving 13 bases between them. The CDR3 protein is CASSQSGGREAFF. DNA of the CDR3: TGTGCCAGCAGCCAGTCAGGTGGAAGAGAAGCTTTCTTT.